A single T cell receptor beta chain is shown here with its context. The data are from a study of blood T cell repertoires in COVID-19. As for the study in general: Sites in the United States, Italy and Spain provided acute and convalescent COVID-19 samples.

Original processing notes: From reference gene primer amplification, estimates of nucleated cell counts were derived. Sequencing was performed with immunoSEQ multiplex PCR; in TCRdb, only in-frame clones are kept and a portion is missing. V and J calls and clone size are given by that table; D and trimming were obtained from the DNA. The sample consists of about 70,000 clones, about 90% of them appearing once. V shed 10 bases and J shed 3 bases, with 14 bases lying between them. The V gene's germline CDR1 is SNHLY and CDR2 FYNNEI. The CDR3 runs 13 residues. The clonotype was recovered from a human donor in a cohort sampled during active COVID-19. Sequencing used peripheral blood. V and J are TRBV2 and TRBJ2-3; D perhaps matches TRBD1 (8 bases). As DNA, the CDR3 is TGTGCCACTAGCGGACAGGGTACAGATACGCAGTATTTT. Its translation: CATSGQGTDTQYF.